This T cell receptor (beta chain) derives from a study of naive and memory T cell subsets. Both TRBC1 and TRBC2 were covered by a beta constant-region primer of two equimolar oligonucleotides. Four rounds of PCR amplified the ligated cDNA using nested alpha and beta constant-region primers plus SP2. TCRdb reprocessed the UMI-ligation and nested PCR reads with MiXCR, giving one entry per CDR3 protein. The sample has 150,000 or so distinct CDR3 sequences, roughly 20% seen once; the top ten hold roughly 0.1%. Whole-study results and caveats: A few larger clonotypes appeared in naive repertoires, especially CD8, possibly memory cells re-expressing CD45RA.

The germline gives CDR1 MGHDK, CDR2 SYGVNS. With 8 bases clipped from V and 7 bases from J, the junction kept 7 bases outside the gene matches. The CDR3 spans 14 residues. This clonotype was seen more than once but under ten times. The target antigen is unknown. After CD4 positive bead selection, the CD4-negative fraction gave CD8 T cells. Four subsets defined by CD45RA and CD27 were sorted after CD3, CD4, CD8 and live/dead staining. This chain links TRBV25-1 with TRBJ2-5, with 13 positions matching TRBD2. The TCR sequence derives from a human donor in good health. The sample was naive CD4+ T cells from blood. CDR3 loop: CASRTSGRGGTQYF. The CDR3 region has the DNA TGTGCCAGCCGGACTAGCGGGAGAGGAGGGACCCAGTACTTC.